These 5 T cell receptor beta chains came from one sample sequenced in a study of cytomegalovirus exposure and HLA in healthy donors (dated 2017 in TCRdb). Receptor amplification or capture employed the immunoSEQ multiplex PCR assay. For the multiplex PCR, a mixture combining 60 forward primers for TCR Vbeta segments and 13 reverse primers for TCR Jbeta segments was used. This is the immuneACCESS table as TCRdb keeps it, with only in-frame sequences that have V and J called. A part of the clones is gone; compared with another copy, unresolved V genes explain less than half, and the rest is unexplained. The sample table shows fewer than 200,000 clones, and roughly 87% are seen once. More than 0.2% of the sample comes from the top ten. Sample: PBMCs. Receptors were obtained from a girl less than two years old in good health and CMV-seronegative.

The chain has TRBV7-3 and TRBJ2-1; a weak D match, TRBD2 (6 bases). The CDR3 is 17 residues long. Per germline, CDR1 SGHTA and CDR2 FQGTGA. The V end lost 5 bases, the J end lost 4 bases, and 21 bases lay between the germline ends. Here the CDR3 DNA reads TGTGCCAGCAGCGCAAATCCGGGACTCCAAGAGTACAATGAGCAGTTCTTC. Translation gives CASSANPGLQEYNEQFF.

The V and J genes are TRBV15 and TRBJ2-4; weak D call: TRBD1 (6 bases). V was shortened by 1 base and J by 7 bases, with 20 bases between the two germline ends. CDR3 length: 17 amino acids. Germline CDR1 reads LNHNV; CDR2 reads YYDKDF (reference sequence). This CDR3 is CATSRASGQRSFNIQYF. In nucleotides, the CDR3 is TGTGCCACCAGCAGAGCGTCCGGACAGCGGTCTTTCAACATTCAGTACTTC.

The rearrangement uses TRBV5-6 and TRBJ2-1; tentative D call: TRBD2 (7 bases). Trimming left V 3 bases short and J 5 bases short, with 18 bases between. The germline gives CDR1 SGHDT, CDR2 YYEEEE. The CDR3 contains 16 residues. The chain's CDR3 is CASSSRGGGRHNEQFF. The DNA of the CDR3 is TGTGCCAGCAGCTCTAGGGGGGGTGGACGGCACAATGAGCAGTTCTTC.

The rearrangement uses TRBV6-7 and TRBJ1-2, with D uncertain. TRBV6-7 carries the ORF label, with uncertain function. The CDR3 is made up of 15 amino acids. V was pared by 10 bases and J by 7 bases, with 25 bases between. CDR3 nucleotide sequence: TGTGCCAACCAAAAACGTTTGCGGGTGCATTGTGGCTACACCTTC. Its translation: CANQKRLRVHCGYTF.

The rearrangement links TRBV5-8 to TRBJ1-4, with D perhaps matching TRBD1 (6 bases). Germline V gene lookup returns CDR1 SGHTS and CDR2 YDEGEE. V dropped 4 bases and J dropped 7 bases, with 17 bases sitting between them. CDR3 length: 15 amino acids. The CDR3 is CASSTGPGGAEKLFF. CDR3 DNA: TGTGCCAGCAGCACCGGACCGGGGGGGGCTGAAAAACTGTTTTTT.